This record concerns one TCR beta chain sequence. The source of the sample is a study of blood T cell repertoires in COVID-19. CDR1 is SGHAT, CDR2 FQNNGV, per germline. The CDR3 has 14 amino acids. V was shortened by 7 bases and J by 5 bases, with 18 bases between the two germline ends. Some clones are missing from TCRdb's copy, which holds only in-frame ones; the method was immunoSEQ multiplex PCR. The sample carries a few hundred thousand clones, approximately 88% recorded once. The study recruited people aged roughly 18 to 100 years across roughly 23 US areas. In assigning cohorts, the study relied on participant-reported clinical history. In Cohort 3, a recovered donor had either two negative PCRs, clearance, or symptom resolution.

The specimen sequenced was PBMCs or T cells enriched from blood (not recorded which). The genes are TRBV11-2 and TRBJ2-7, with a possible D match to TRBD2 (5 bases). The receptor comes from a woman between 35 and 50 years old who had recovered from COVID-19. CDR3 nucleotide sequence: TGTGCCAGCACCCCCCCCGTGGAGGATCACGAGCAGTACTTC. Residues: CASTPPVEDHEQYF.